The present T cell receptor (beta chain) was sequenced within a study of blood T cell repertoires in COVID-19. The CDR3 extends over 14 amino acids. The V gene's germline CDR1 is SNHLY and CDR2 FYNNEI. V lost 2 bases, J lost 8 bases, and 9 bases stayed unmatched. Repertoires were generated with immunoSEQ multiplex PCR, while TCRdb's copy carries only in-frame clones and drops some. Of almost 300,000 clones in the sample, around 87% were seen once. The J gene is TRBJ2-7, the V gene TRBV2, with TRBD2 matching 7 bases. Input material: peripheral blood. This clonotype was sampled from a man between 65 and 85 years old with acute or convalescent COVID-19. The CDR3 DNA reads as TGTGCCAGCAGTGAACTAGCGGCAACTACTAAGCAGTACTTC. Translated: CASSELAATTKQYF.